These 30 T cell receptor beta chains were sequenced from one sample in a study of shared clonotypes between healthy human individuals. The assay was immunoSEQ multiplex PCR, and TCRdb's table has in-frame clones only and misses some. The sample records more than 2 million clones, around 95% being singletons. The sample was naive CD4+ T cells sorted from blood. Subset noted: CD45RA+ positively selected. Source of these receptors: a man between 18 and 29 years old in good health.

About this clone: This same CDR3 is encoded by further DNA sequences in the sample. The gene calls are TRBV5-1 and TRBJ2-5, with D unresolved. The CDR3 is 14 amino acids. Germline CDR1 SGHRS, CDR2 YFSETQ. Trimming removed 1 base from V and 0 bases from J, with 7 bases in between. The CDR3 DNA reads TGCGCCAGCAGCTTGAGTCCCAACCAAGAGACCCAGTACTTC. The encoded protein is CASSLSPNQETQYF.

CDR3 region: CASSLIGLSYEQYF. Here the CDR3 DNA reads TGTGCCAGCAGTTTAATTGGCCTTTCCTACGAGCAGTACTTC. This chain uses TRBV27 with TRBJ2-7; D is uncertain. Trimming left V 2 bases short and J 1 base short, with 9 bases between. This CDR3 is 14 amino acids long. Germline lookup yields CDR1 MNHEY and CDR2 SMNVEV (reference sequence).

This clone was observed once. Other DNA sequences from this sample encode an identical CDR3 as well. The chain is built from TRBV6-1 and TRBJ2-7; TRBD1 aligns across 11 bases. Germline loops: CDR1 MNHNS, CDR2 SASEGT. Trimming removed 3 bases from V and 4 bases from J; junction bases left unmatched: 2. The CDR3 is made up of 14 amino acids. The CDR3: CASSEGQGVYEQYF. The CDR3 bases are TGTGCCAGCAGTGAGGGACAGGGGGTTTACGAGCAGTACTTC.

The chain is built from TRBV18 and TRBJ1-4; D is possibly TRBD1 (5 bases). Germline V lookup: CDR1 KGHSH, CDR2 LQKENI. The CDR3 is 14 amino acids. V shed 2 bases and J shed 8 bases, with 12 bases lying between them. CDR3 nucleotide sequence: TGTGCCAGCTCACCAGCAGGGAATCGGGAAAAACTGTTTTTT. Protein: CASSPAGNREKLFF.

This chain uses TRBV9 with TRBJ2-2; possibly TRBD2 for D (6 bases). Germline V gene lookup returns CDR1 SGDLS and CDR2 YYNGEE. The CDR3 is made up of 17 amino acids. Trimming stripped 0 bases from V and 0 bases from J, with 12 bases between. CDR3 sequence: CASSVAPGRSNTGELFF. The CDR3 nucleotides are TGTGCCAGCAGCGTAGCACCAGGGAGGTCGAACACCGGGGAGCTGTTTTTT.

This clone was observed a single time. CDR3 in DNA: TGCGCCAGCAGCACCGGGGAAACAGGGCGGGAGACCCAGTACTTC. It specifies CASSTGETGRETQYF. J is TRBJ2-5 and V is TRBV5-1; a weak D match, TRBD1 (6 bases). Trimming pared 4 bases from V and 5 bases from J, leaving 18 bases between. The CDR3 sequence is 15 residues long. CDR1 and CDR2 (germline): SGHRS, YFSETQ. Using reference TRBV5-1 and TRBJ2-5 for the parts outside the CDR3, the full variable domain is KAGVTQTPRYLIKTRGQQVTLSCSPISGHRSVSWYQQTPGQGLQFLFEYFSETQRNKGNFPGRFSGRQFSNSRSEMNVSTLELGDSALYLCASSTGETGRETQYFGPGTRLLVL.

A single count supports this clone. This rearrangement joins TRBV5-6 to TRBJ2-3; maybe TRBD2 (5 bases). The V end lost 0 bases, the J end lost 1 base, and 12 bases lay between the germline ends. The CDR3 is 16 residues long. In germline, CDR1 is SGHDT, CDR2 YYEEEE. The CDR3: CASSLEPGSRTDTQYF. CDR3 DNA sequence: TGTGCCAGCAGCTTGGAACCGGGATCACGCACAGATACGCAGTATTTT.

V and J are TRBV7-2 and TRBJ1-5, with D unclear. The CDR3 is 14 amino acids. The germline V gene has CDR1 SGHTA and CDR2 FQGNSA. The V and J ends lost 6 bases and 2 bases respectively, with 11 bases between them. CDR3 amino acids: CASSPEGGNQPQHF. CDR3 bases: TGTGCCAGCAGTCCCGAGGGTGGCAATCAGCCCCAGCATTTT.

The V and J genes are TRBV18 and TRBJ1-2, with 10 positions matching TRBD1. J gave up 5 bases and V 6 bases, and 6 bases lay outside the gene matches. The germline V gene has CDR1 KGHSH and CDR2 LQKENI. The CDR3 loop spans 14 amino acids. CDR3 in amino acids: CASSRDRGTYGYTF. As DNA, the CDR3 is TGTGCCAGCTCCCGGGACAGGGGTACATATGGCTACACCTTC. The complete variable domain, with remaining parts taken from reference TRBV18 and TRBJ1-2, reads NAGVMQNPRHLVRRRGQEARLRCSPMKGHSHVYWYRQLPEEGLKFMVYLQKENIIDESGMPKERFSAEFPKEGPSILRIQQVVRGDSAAYFCASSRDRGTYGYTFGSGTRLTVV.

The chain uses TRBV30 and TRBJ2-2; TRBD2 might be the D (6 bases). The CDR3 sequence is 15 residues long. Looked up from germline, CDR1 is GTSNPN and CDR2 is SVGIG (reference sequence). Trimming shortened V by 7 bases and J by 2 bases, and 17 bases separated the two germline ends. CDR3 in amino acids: CAFLVRGINTGELFF. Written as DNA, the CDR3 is TGTGCCTTCCTCGTCCGGGGGATCAACACCGGGGAGCTGTTTTTT.

CDR3: CASSLGRGTPNTEAFF. The DNA of the CDR3 is TGTGCCAGCAGCTTAGGGCGGGGGACTCCCAACACTGAAGCTTTCTTT. The chain joins TRBV11-3 to TRBJ1-1; weak D call: TRBD1 (5 bases). The CDR3 totals 16 residues. V lost 1 base to trimming and J lost 2 bases, with 14 bases between them. Looked up from germline, CDR1 is SGHNT and CDR2 is YENEEA.

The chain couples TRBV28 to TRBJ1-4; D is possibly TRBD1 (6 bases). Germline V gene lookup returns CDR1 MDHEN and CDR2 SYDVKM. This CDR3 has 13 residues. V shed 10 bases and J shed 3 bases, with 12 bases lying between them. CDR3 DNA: TGTGCCATCAGGCGACAGGCTAATGAAAAACTGTTTTTT. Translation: CAIRRQANEKLFF.

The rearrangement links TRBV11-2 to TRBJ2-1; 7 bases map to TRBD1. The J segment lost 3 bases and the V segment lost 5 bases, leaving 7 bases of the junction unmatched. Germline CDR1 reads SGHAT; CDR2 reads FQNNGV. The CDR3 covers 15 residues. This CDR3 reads CASSARQGYYNEQFF. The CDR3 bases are TGTGCCAGCAGCGCCCGACAGGGATACTACAATGAGCAGTTCTTC.

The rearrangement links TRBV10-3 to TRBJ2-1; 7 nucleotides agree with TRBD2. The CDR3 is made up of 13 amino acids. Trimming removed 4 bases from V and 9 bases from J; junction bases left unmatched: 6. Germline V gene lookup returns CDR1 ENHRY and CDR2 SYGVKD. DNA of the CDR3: TGTGCCATCAGTGGGGGAGGGACCGGTGAGCAGTTCTTC. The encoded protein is CAISGGGTGEQFF.

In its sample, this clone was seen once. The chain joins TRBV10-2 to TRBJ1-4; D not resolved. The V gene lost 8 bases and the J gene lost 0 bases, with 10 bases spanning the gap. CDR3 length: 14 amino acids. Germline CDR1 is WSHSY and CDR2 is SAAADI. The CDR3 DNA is TGCGCCAGCGGCCGGGAGTCAACTAATGAAAAACTGTTTTTT. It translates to CASGRESTNEKLFF.

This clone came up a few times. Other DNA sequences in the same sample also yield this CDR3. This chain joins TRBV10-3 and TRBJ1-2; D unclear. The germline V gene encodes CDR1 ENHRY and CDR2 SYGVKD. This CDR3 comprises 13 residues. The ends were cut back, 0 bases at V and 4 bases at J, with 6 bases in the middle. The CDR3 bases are TGTGCCATCAGTGAGTCCGGGATCTATGGCTACACCTTC. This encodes CAISESGIYGYTF.

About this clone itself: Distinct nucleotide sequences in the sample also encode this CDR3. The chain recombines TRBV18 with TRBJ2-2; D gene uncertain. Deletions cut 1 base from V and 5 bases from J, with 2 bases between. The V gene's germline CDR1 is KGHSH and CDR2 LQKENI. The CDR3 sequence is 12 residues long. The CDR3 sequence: CASSPRTGELFF. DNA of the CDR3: TGTGCCAGCTCACCACGGACCGGGGAGCTGTTTTTT.

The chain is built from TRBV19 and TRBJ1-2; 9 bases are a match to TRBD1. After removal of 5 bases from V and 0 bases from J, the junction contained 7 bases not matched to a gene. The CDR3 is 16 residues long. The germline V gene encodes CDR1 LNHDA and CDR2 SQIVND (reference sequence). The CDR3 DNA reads TGTGCCAGTAGTTTGGACAGGGGCCGTTCTAACTATGGCTACACCTTC. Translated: CASSLDRGRSNYGYTF.

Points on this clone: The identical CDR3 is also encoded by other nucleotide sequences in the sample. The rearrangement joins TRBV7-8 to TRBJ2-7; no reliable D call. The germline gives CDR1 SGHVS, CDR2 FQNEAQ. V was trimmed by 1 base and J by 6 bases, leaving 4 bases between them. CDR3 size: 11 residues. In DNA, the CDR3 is TGTGCCAGCAGCTTAGTTTCCGAGCAGTACTTC. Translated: CASSLVSEQYF.

DNA of the CDR3: TGTGCCAGCAGCTTGGGACTAGCGATCCAAGAGACCCAGTACTTC. This sequence encodes CASSLGLAIQETQYF. The rearrangement links TRBV5-6 to TRBJ2-5; TRBD2 matches 8 bases. V shed 0 bases and J 1 base; nucleotides not matched to a gene: 2. Germline assignment: CDR1 SGHDT and CDR2 YYEEEE. The CDR3 contains 15 residues.

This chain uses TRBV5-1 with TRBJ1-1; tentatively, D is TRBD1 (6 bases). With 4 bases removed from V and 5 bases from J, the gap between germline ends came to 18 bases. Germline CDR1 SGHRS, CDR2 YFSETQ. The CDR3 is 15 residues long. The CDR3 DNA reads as TGCGCCAGCAGCCCAAGGGGGGGCGCGGGAACTGAAGCTTTCTTT. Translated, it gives CASSPRGGAGTEAFF. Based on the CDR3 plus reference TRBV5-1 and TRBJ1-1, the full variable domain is KAGVTQTPRYLIKTRGQQVTLSCSPISGHRSVSWYQQTPGQGLQFLFEYFSETQRNKGNFPGRFSGRQFSNSRSEMNVSTLELGDSALYLCASSPRGGAGTEAFFGQGTRLTVV.

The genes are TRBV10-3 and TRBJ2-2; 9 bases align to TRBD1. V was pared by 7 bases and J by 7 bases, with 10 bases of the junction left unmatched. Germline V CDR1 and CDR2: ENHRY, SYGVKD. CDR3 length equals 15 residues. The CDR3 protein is CAIKRGQGRGGELFF. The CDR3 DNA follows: TGTGCCATCAAAAGGGGACAGGGAAGAGGCGGGGAGCTGTTTTTT.

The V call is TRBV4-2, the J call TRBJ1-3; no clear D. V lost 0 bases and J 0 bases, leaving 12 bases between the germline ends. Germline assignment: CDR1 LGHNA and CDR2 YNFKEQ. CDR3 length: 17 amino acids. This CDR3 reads CASSQDPLKVSGNTIYF. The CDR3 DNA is TGTGCCAGCAGCCAAGATCCCCTCAAGGTCTCTGGAAACACCATATATTTT.

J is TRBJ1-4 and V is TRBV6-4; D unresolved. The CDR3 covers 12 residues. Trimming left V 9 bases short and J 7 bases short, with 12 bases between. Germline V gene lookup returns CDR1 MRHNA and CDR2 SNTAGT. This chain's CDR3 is CARTRLGEKLFF. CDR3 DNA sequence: TGTGCCAGGACGAGGTTGGGTGAAAAACTGTTTTTT.

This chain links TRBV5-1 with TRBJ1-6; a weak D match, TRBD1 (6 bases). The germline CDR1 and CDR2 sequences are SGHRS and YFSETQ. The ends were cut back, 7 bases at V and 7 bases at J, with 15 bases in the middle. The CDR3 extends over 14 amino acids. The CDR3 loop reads CASGKGGTNSPLHF. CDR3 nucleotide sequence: TGCGCCAGCGGCAAAGGGGGGACGAATTCACCCCTCCACTTT.

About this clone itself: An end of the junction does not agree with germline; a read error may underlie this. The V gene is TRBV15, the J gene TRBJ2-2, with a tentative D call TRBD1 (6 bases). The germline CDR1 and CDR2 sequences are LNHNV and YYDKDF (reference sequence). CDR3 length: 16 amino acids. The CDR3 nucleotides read TGTGCCACCAGCCGAGAGATTACAGGGAGAACCGGGGAGCTGTTTTTT. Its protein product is CATSREITGRTGELFF.

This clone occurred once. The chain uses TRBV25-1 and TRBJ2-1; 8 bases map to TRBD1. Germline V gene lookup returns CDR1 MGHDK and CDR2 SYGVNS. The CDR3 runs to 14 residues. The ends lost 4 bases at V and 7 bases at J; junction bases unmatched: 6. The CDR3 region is CASSVSQGANEQFF. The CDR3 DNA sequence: TGTGCCAGCAGTGTGTCTCAGGGGGCAAATGAGCAGTTCTTC.

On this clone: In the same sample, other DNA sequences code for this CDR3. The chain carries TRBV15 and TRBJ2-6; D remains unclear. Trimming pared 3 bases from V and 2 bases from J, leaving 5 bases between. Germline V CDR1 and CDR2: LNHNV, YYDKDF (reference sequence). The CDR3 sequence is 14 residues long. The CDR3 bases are TGTGCCACCAGCAGGGGTGCTGGGGCCAACGTCCTGACTTTC. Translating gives CATSRGAGANVLTF. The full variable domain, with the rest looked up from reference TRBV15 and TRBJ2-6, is DAMVIQNPRYQVTQFGKPVTLSCSQTLNHNVMYWYQQKSSQAPKLLFHYYDKDFNNEADTPDNFQSRRPNTSFCFLDIRSPGLGDTAMYLCATSRGAGANVLTFGAGSRLTVL.

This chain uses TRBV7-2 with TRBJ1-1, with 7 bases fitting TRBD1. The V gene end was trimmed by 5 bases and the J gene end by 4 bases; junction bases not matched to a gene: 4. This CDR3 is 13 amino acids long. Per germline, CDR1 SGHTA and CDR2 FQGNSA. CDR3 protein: CASSTRTGTEAFF. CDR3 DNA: TGTGCCAGCAGCACCCGGACAGGCACTGAAGCTTTCTTT.

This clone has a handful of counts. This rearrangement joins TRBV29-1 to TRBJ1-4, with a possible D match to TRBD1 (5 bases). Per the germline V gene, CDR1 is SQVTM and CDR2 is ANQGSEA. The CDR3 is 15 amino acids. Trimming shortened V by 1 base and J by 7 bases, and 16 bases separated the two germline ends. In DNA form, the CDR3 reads TGCAGCGTTGAAGGTCGGGCAGGGAGTCTTGAAAAACTGTTTTTT. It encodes CSVEGRAGSLEKLFF. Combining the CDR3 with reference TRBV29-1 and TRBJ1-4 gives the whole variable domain SAVISQKPSRDICQRGTSLTIQCQVDSQVTMMFWYRQQPGQSLTLIATANQGSEATYESGFVIDKFPISRPNLTFSTLTVSNMSPEDSSIYLCSVEGRAGSLEKLFFGSGTQLSVL.